These T cell receptor beta chains were read from a single sample in a study of OX40 agonist ivuxolimab in advanced cancers. Method: immunoSEQ multiplex PCR; TCRdb's copy keeps in-frame clones and lacks some. The repertoire holds tens of thousands of clones, with 84% as singletons. This specimen consisted of CD4+ or CD8+ T cells sorted from blood, obtained in a trial of the OX40 agonist ivuxolimab. The receptors come from an adult with an advanced solid tumor such as melanoma, head and neck, liver or kidney cancer. The CDR3 runs from the conserved cysteine through the conserved F or W. A D gene is named only where the DNA matches it firmly. Rows give clone size only sometimes, using once, few, many, or a class for an expanded clone.

D gene: TRBD2
clone size: few
V gene: TRBV9
J gene: TRBJ2-7
CDR3 DNA: TGTGCCAGCAGCCTTACGGGGAGGGGCTACGAGCAGTACTTC
CDR3 protein: CASSLTGRGYEQYF

D gene: NA
clone size: once
V gene: TRBV18
J gene: TRBJ1-4
CDR3 DNA: TGTGCCAGCTCAACTGCTAGTGAAAAACTGTTTTTT
CDR3 protein: CASSTASEKLFF

D gene: NA
clone size: NA
V gene: TRBV5-3
J gene: TRBJ1-2
CDR3 DNA: TGTGCCAGAGCCCGAGTAGGCACGATCCCAAACTATGGCTACACCTTC
CDR3 protein: CARARVGTIPNYGYTF

D gene: NA
clone size: once
V gene: TRBV6-5
J gene: TRBJ1-3
CDR3 DNA: TGTGCCAGCAGTCTCCTGCGGGACTCTGGAAACACCATATATTTT
CDR3 protein: CASSLLRDSGNTIYF

D gene: NA
clone size: few
V gene: TRBV27
J gene: TRBJ2-7
CDR3 DNA: TGTGCCAGCAGTCCGCGGGGGACACCAAAAGGGCTCGCCGAGCAGTACTTC
CDR3 protein: CASSPRGTPKGLAEQYF

D gene: TRBD2
clone size: NA
V gene: TRBV5-6
J gene: TRBJ2-2
CDR3 DNA: TGTGCCAGCAGCCAAACGTTGGTACTAGCGGGGCCTGAGCTGTTTTTT
CDR3 protein: CASSQTLVLAGPELFF

D gene: TRBD2
clone size: NA
V gene: TRBV5-1
J gene: TRBJ2-7
CDR3 DNA: TGCGCCAGCAGACTAGCGGGAGAGCCAACCTACGAGCAGTACTTC
CDR3 protein: CASRLAGEPTYEQYF

D gene: NA
clone size: NA
V gene: TRBV11-2
J gene: TRBJ1-1
CDR3 DNA: TGTGCCAGCAGCTTAGAAGGGCAGGGGAGGGACACTGAAGCTTTCTTT
CDR3 protein: CASSLEGQGRDTEAFF

D gene: NA
clone size: few
V gene: TRBV29-1
J gene: TRBJ1-1
CDR3 DNA: TGCAGCGCCTTGGGGACGGGGAACACTGAAGCTTTCTTT
CDR3 protein: CSALGTGNTEAFF

D gene: TRBD1
clone size: NA
V gene: TRBV30
J gene: TRBJ1-5
CDR3 DNA: TGTGCCTGGAACGGACAGGGGCATCAGCCCCAGCATTTT
CDR3 protein: CAWNGQGHQPQHF

D gene: NA
clone size: NA
V gene: TRBV14
J gene: TRBJ1-2
CDR3 DNA: TGTGCCAGCAGCCAGATTCAGGGGAATAACTATGGCTACACCTTC
CDR3 protein: CASSQIQGNNYGYTF